One and the same sample provided the 32 T cell receptor beta chains below, sequenced in a study of blood T cell repertoires in COVID-19. TCRdb's copy holds only in-frame clones and misses some; the assay was immunoSEQ multiplex PCR. In the table there are under 200,000 clones, about 85% of which are singletons. Input material: peripheral blood. These receptor sequences come from a woman older than 75 with acute or convalescent COVID-19.

This clone turned up a few times. The chain is built from TRBV15 and TRBJ2-1; 7 bases agree with TRBD2. The CDR3 consists of 15 residues. Germline CDR1 reads LNHNV; CDR2 reads YYDKDF (reference sequence). J was trimmed by 7 bases and V by 0 bases; bases with no gene match: 6. CDR3 in amino acids: CATSRDRFSGNEQFF. CDR3 nucleotide sequence: TGTGCCACCAGCAGAGATCGGTTTAGCGGGAATGAGCAGTTCTTC.

V usage is TRBV7-2 and J usage is TRBJ1-6, with D perhaps TRBD1 (5 bases). This CDR3 is built from 16 residues. The germline V gene encodes CDR1 SGHTA and CDR2 FQGNSA. The V end lost 5 bases, the J end lost 9 bases, and 20 bases lay between the germline ends. The CDR3 DNA follows: TGTGCCAGCAGCCCCCCTGGGAGGAGGGGATTTTCACCCCTCCACTTT. This codes for CASSPPGRRGFSPLHF. Based on the CDR3 plus reference TRBV7-2 and TRBJ1-6, the full variable domain is GAGVSQSPSNKVTEKGKDVELRCDPISGHTALYWYRQSLGQGLEFLIYFQGNSAPDKSGLPSDRFSAERTGGSVSTLTIQRTQQEDSAVYLCASSPPGRRGFSPLHFGNGTRLTVT.

The rearrangement links TRBV7-2 to TRBJ1-1; D remains ambiguous. The V and J ends lost 3 bases and 1 base respectively, with 6 bases between them. The CDR3 spans 13 residues. The V gene's germline CDR1 is SGHTA and CDR2 FQGNSA. CDR3 DNA: TGTGCCAGCAGCTTGGCCAGGAACACTGAAGCTTTCTTT. Its protein product is CASSLARNTEAFF. Full variable domain (rest looked up from reference TRBV7-2 and TRBJ1-1): GAGVSQSPSNKVTEKGKDVELRCDPISGHTALYWYRQSLGQGLEFLIYFQGNSAPDKSGLPSDRFSAERTGGSVSTLTIQRTQQEDSAVYLCASSLARNTEAFFGQGTRLTVV.

The chain recombines TRBV30 with TRBJ2-4; 8 bases match TRBD1. Germline-derived CDR1 and CDR2 are GTSNPN and SVGIG (reference sequence). The CDR3 has 13 amino acids. Trimming took 5 bases from V and 6 from J; bases not matched to a gene: 6. The chain's CDR3 is CAWGRGQGNIQYF. CDR3 DNA: TGTGCCTGGGGCAGGGGGCAGGGAAACATTCAGTACTTC.

This sequence joins TRBV11-3 and TRBJ2-7; no firm D call. The germline V gene encodes CDR1 SGHNT and CDR2 YENEEA. V was clipped by 5 bases and J by 3 bases, with 11 bases between them. The CDR3 totals 13 residues. This CDR3 reads CASSPRQNYEQYF. The CDR3, as DNA: TGTGCCAGCAGCCCCCGACAAAACTACGAGCAGTACTTC.

The chain combines TRBV7-2 with TRBJ2-7; unclear D gene. The germline V and J ends were trimmed by 3 bases and 2 bases, with 11 bases remaining between them. Germline CDR1 SGHTA, CDR2 FQGNSA. The CDR3 is made up of 14 amino acids. As DNA, the CDR3 is TGTGCCAGCAGCTTGGGCCCACTTGCCTACGAGCAGTACTTC. As protein: CASSLGPLAYEQYF.

This clone came up once. The chain joins TRBV18 to TRBJ2-2; the D is unclear. Trimming pared 3 bases from V and 1 base from J, leaving 9 bases between. CDR1 KGHSH and CDR2 LQKENI come from the germline V gene. This CDR3 spans 15 amino acids. DNA of the CDR3: TGTGCCAGCTCACCTTCTCTAGGGAACACCGGGGAGCTGTTTTTT. Residues: CASSPSLGNTGELFF.

Concerning this clone itself: This sample includes further DNA sequences coding for the same CDR3. This chain joins TRBV28 and TRBJ1-2; TRBD1 is a possible D gene (6 bases). The germline gives CDR1 MDHEN, CDR2 SYDVKM. The CDR3 has 13 amino acids. Trimming stripped 6 bases from V and 2 bases from J, with 10 bases between. The CDR3 DNA is TGTGCCAGCAGCCCAGGACAGAACTATGGCTACACCTTC. Translating it yields CASSPGQNYGYTF.

The gene calls are TRBV5-3 and TRBJ2-4; 7 bases line up with TRBD1. TRBV5-3 carries the ORF label, with uncertain function. Trimming took 1 base from V and 3 from J; bases not matched to a gene: 10. The CDR3 runs 17 residues. The CDR3 region has the DNA TGTGCCAGAAGCTTGAGGTTCCGACAGGGCGGCAAAAACATTCAGTACTTC. It specifies CARSLRFRQGGKNIQYF.

The chain has TRBV11-2 and TRBJ2-7; TRBD2 agrees at 12 bases. The CDR3 runs 19 residues. The V gene's germline CDR1 is SGHAT and CDR2 FQNNGV. J gave up 3 bases and V 2 bases, and 14 bases lay outside the gene matches. CDR3 protein: CASSLKGGASGRVFYEQYF. The DNA for the CDR3 is TGTGCCAGCAGCTTAAAAGGTGGGGCTAGCGGGAGGGTTTTCTACGAGCAGTACTTC.

The chain is built from TRBV6-2 or TRBV6-3 and TRBJ2-1, with 7 bases that match TRBD1. Trimming removed 0 bases from V and 8 bases from J; junction bases left unmatched: 10. CDR3 length: 16 residues. CDR1 and CDR2 from the germline V gene are MNHEY and SVGEGT. The DNA for the CDR3 is TGTGCCAGCAGTTACTCGATACGGGAAGGGGGCGATGAGCAGTTCTTC. Residues: CASSYSIREGGDEQFF.

This sequence joins TRBV7-9 and TRBJ1-3; D remains ambiguous. The ends were cut back, 1 base at V and 0 bases at J, with 7 bases in the middle. The CDR3 length is 15 residues. Looked up from germline, CDR1 is SEHNR and CDR2 is FQNEAQ (reference sequence). In nucleotides, the CDR3 is TGTGCCAGCAGCTTAGGCGGAGGCTCTGGAAACACCATATATTTT. This encodes CASSLGGGSGNTIYF.

The rearrangement links TRBV7-2 to TRBJ2-5; 10 bases are shared with TRBD2. From germline, CDR1 is SGHTA and CDR2 FQGNSA. The CDR3 spans 18 residues. Losses at the gene ends were 3 bases for V and 5 bases for J; bases not matched to a gene: 15. The CDR3 is CASSLLPSGSYRGETQYF. CDR3 sequence (DNA): TGTGCCAGCAGCTTGCTTCCTAGCGGGAGTTATCGTGGGGAGACCCAGTACTTC.

The chain carries TRBV5-3 and TRBJ2-5; TRBD1 matches 7 bases. TRBV5-3 is filed as an ORF, its function uncertain. This CDR3 is built from 15 residues. The V segment lost 4 bases and the J segment 5 bases; nucleotides outside the gene matches: 11. The chain's CDR3 is CARSQLKTGYETQYF. Here the CDR3 DNA reads TGTGCCAGAAGCCAATTAAAGACAGGGTACGAGACCCAGTACTTC.

The chain recombines TRBV18 with TRBJ1-1; D not resolved. The CDR3 length is 15 residues. With 3 bases removed from V and 3 bases from J, the gap between germline ends came to 14 bases. Germline V gene data show CDR1 as KGHSH and CDR2 as LQKENI. The CDR3 sequence: CASSPRAVWDTEAFF. DNA of the CDR3: TGTGCCAGCTCACCTCGAGCGGTATGGGACACTGAAGCTTTCTTT.

The rearrangement uses TRBV7-8 and TRBJ1-4; 8 bases align to TRBD1. The CDR3 is made up of 14 amino acids. J lost 7 bases, V lost 3 bases, and 4 bases had no gene match. In germline, CDR1 is SGHVS, CDR2 FQNEAQ. CDR3 sequence: CASSFQGAIEKLFF. The CDR3 DNA is TGTGCCAGCAGCTTTCAGGGGGCGATTGAAAAACTGTTTTTT.

This clone was observed once. The genes are TRBV6-5 and TRBJ1-4; the match to TRBD1 covers 8 bases. Unmatched junction bases numbered 5, after V lost 0 bases and J lost 8 bases. Germline assignment: CDR1 MNHEY and CDR2 SVGAGI. The CDR3 consists of 15 residues. This CDR3 reads CASSYSTGVREKLFF. The CDR3 DNA reads TGTGCCAGCAGTTACTCGACAGGGGTTAGAGAAAAACTGTTTTTT.

The V call is TRBV24-1, the J call TRBJ2-4, with D possibly being TRBD1 (6 bases). Germline loops: CDR1 KGHDR, CDR2 SFDVKD. V was shortened by 4 bases and J by 5 bases, with 14 bases between the two germline ends. The CDR3 sequence is 15 residues long. Here the CDR3 reads CATSEAGTTQNIQYF. The CDR3 DNA is TGTGCCACCAGTGAAGCCGGGACAACCCAAAACATTCAGTACTTC.

This clone was detected only once. The rearrangement links TRBV28 to TRBJ2-7; 10 positions agree with TRBD2. The CDR3 totals 14 residues. Germline-derived CDR1 and CDR2 are MDHEN and SYDVKM. The J segment lost 5 bases and the V segment lost 7 bases, leaving 8 bases of the junction unmatched. The CDR3 is CASTSAGGVDEQYF. In nucleotides, the CDR3 is TGTGCCAGCACCTCAGCGGGAGGGGTGGACGAGCAGTACTTC.

The chain carries TRBV7-3 and TRBJ1-6, with D perhaps matching TRBD1 (5 bases). Per the germline V gene, CDR1 is SGHTA and CDR2 is FQGTGA. V was shortened by 3 bases and J by 10 bases, with 19 bases between the two germline ends. This CDR3 region has 16 residues. The CDR3 is CASSLTLREVGSPLHF. The CDR3, as DNA: TGTGCCAGCAGCTTGACTCTCAGGGAGGTCGGGTCACCCCTCCACTTT.

As regards this clone: The sample contains more than one DNA sequence encoding this CDR3. The genes are TRBV5-1 and TRBJ2-1; D remains unclear. V gave up 0 bases and J gave up 7 bases, with 11 bases separating them. Germline loops: CDR1 SGHRS, CDR2 YFSETQ. This CDR3 has 14 residues. Here the CDR3 DNA reads TGCGCCAGCAGCTTGGAACAGCTTTATAATGAGCAGTTCTTC. Protein sequence: CASSLEQLYNEQFF.

V is TRBV5-1 and J is TRBJ2-2, with D unresolved. Trimming took 7 bases from V and 2 from J, leaving 18 bases between them. This CDR3 spans 16 amino acids. Per germline, CDR1 SGHRS and CDR2 YFSETQ. The CDR3 reads CASRPPHSENTGELFF. CDR3 nucleotide sequence: TGCGCCAGCCGTCCCCCTCACTCTGAAAACACCGGGGAGCTGTTTTTT.

V gene TRBV12-3 or TRBV12-4 combines with J gene TRBJ1-1, with 7 bases lining up with TRBD1. This CDR3 spans 13 amino acids. The V gene end was trimmed by 2 bases and the J gene end by 4 bases; junction bases not matched to a gene: 1. The CDR3: CASSLQGGTEAFF. CDR3 nucleotide sequence: TGTGCCAGCAGTTTACAGGGGGGCACTGAAGCTTTCTTT.

CDR3: CASSIRGVYNEQFF. In DNA, the CDR3 is TGTGCCAGTAGTATACGGGGAGTCTACAATGAGCAGTTCTTC. The chain combines TRBV19 with TRBJ2-1; D may be TRBD2 (5 bases). The germline V gene encodes CDR1 LNHDA and CDR2 SQIVND (reference sequence). The length of the CDR3 is 14 residues. The V end lost 2 bases, the J end lost 3 bases, and 8 bases lay between the germline ends.

This rearrangement joins TRBV9 to TRBJ2-5; 7 positions match TRBD1. This CDR3 has 16 residues. V dropped 0 bases and J dropped 2; count of bases not matched to a gene: 7. Germline V lookup: CDR1 SGDLS, CDR2 YYNGEE. The CDR3 spells CASSVGGTAFQETQYF. The CDR3 bases are TGTGCCAGCAGCGTAGGGGGGACAGCCTTTCAAGAGACCCAGTACTTC.

The V gene is TRBV5-1, the J gene TRBJ1-2; D gene unclear. Germline CDR1 SGHRS, CDR2 YFSETQ. This CDR3 is built from 14 residues. The V gene lost 1 base and the J gene lost 8 bases, with 15 bases spanning the gap. The CDR3 bases are TGCGCCAGCAGCTTGCAAGGTTCGGGGTTCGGCTACACCTTC. Residues: CASSLQGSGFGYTF.

V and J are TRBV12-5 and TRBJ1-1; D ambiguous. CDR3 length: 13 residues. Trimming pared 2 bases from V and 4 bases from J, leaving 8 bases between. The V gene's germline CDR1 is LGHNT and CDR2 FRNRAP. The CDR3 region is CASGLSLSTEAFF. The CDR3 DNA reads as TGTGCTAGTGGTTTGTCCCTCTCCACTGAAGCTTTCTTT.

The genes are TRBV28 and TRBJ1-2; no reliable D call. Germline V gene lookup returns CDR1 MDHEN and CDR2 SYDVKM. Between the trimmed V and J ends, which lost 5 bases and 5 bases, there was a span of 15 bases. The CDR3 spans 14 residues. CDR3: CASSTAAAPYGYTF. CDR3 bases: TGTGCCAGCAGTACGGCAGCGGCACCTTATGGCTACACCTTC.

V gene TRBV29-1 combines with J gene TRBJ1-1, with D perhaps matching TRBD1 (6 bases). The germline V and J ends were trimmed by 6 bases and 9 bases, with 17 bases remaining between them. The CDR3 covers 12 residues. Germline CDR1 SQVTM, CDR2 ANQGSEA. CDR3 amino acids: CSVETDRPQAFF. DNA of the CDR3: TGCAGCGTGGAAACCGACAGGCCCCAAGCTTTCTTT. Supplemented by reference TRBV29-1 and TRBJ1-1, the full variable domain reads SAVISQKPSRDICQRGTSLTIQCQVDSQVTMMFWYRQQPGQSLTLIATANQGSEATYESGFVIDKFPISRPNLTFSTLTVSNMSPEDSSIYLCSVETDRPQAFFGQGTRLTVV.

CDR3 sequence: CASSLLLEGEAFF. DNA for the CDR3: TGTGCCAGCAGCTTGTTGTTGGAGGGGGAAGCTTTCTTT. The chain employs TRBV5-5 and TRBJ1-1, with a tentative D call TRBD1 (5 bases). This CDR3 region has 13 residues. Germline V gene sequence: CDR1 SGHKS, CDR2 YYEKEE (reference sequence). Trimming removed 1 base at V and 8 bases at J, with 12 bases between.

This clone was seen only once. J is TRBJ2-1 and V is TRBV7-3; 12 bases agree with TRBD2. This CDR3 has 16 amino acids. Germline values: CDR1 SGHTA, CDR2 FQGTGA. J lost 4 bases, V lost 5 bases, and 6 bases had no gene match. DNA for the CDR3: TGTGCCAGCAGCCGGGGACTAGCGGGCACGTACAATGAGCAGTTCTTC. Translating it yields CASSRGLAGTYNEQFF.

The chain uses TRBV18 and TRBJ2-1, with D uncertain. Trimming pared 2 bases from V and 4 bases from J, leaving 12 bases between. This CDR3 region has 15 residues. Germline V lookup: CDR1 KGHSH, CDR2 LQKENI. The CDR3 region has the DNA TGTGCCAGCTCACCATTACCAGTCACATACAATGAGCAGTTCTTC. Its translation: CASSPLPVTYNEQFF.